A selection of T cell receptor beta chains follows, all from one sample in a study of shared clonotypes between healthy human individuals. Measured with immunoSEQ multiplex PCR; TCRdb has only the in-frame clones, and not every one. The profile shows under 1 million clones, 90% to 97% of them singletons. The specimen was naive CD8+ T cells sorted from blood. The origin of the receptors is a man aged 30 to 45 in good health. CDR3s include the opening cysteine and the closing phenylalanine or tryptophan. The order of the fields is J gene, clone size, D gene, V gene, CDR3 DNA, CDR3 protein. D genes are given only for firm matches. Clone size appears in some rows only: once, few, many, or a class for an expanded clone.

>TRBJ1-1|.|.|TRBV7-2
TGTGCCAGCAGCTTAGACCAGGGGTTGGACACTGAAGCTTTCTTT
CASSLDQGLDTEAFF
>TRBJ2-7|once|TRBD1|TRBV18
TGTGCCAGCTCACCCTTGGACAGGGCATCCCCCTACGAGCAGTACTTC
CASSPLDRASPYEQYF
>TRBJ2-3|.|.|TRBV29-1
TGCAGCGTGTGGGACACCAATTGGCCAGATACGCAGTATTTT
CSVWDTNWPDTQYF
>TRBJ1-2|.|.|TRBV4-1
TGCGCCAGCAGCCAAGATGTATCAGGGATGGGCGGCTACACCTTC
CASSQDVSGMGGYTF
>TRBJ2-1|.|.|TRBV7-8
TGTGCCAGCAGCTTTTCCCGCGGGGAGTTTGTCATGTACAATGAGCAGTTCTTC
CASSFSRGEFVMYNEQFF
>TRBJ1-1|.|TRBD1|TRBV18
TGTGCCAGCTCAAAGAACAGGGGGGCGAACACTGAAGCTTTCTTT
CASSKNRGANTEAFF
>TRBJ1-1|.|.|TRBV27
TGTGCCAGCAGCCTCTCAATCCGGGCTGAAGCTTTCTTT
CASSLSIRAEAFF
>TRBJ2-7|.|TRBD1|TRBV5-4
TGTGCCAGCAGCTTTAGAAGCACCGAGACAGGGGCCTACGAGCAGTACTTC
CASSFRSTETGAYEQYF
>TRBJ2-1|.|TRBD1|TRBV29-1
TGCAGCGTTGTTACCACCAACGACAGGGACGAGCAGTTCTTC
CSVVTTNDRDEQFF
>TRBJ1-1|.|.|TRBV5-5
TGTGCCAGCAGCTTGGCCAACAGTGAAGCTTTCTTT
CASSLANSEAFF
>TRBJ2-7|.|.|TRBV2
TGTGCCACCCAACCGGGGAGCTCCTACGAGCAGTACTTC
CATQPGSSYEQYF
>TRBJ1-1|.|.|TRBV10-3
TGTGCCATCAGTGAAGGTGGGAGTGGCGACACTGAAGCTTTCTTT
CAISEGGSGDTEAFF
>TRBJ1-1|once|.|TRBV6-5
TGTGCCAGCAGTTACGTGATAGGGAGCACTGAAGCTTTCTTT
CASSYVIGSTEAFF
>TRBJ2-1|once|.|TRBV15
TGTGCCACCAGCAGTAGACTGGAGGTACAGCAGTTCTTC
CATSSRLEVQQFF
>TRBJ1-1|once|.|TRBV27
TGTGCCAGCAGTGGGGAGGGGCCCGAAGCTTTCTTT
CASSGEGPEAFF
>TRBJ2-7|.|.|TRBV2
TGTGCCAGCAGGGACGGACAGCAATCACTTTACGAGCAGTACTTC
CASRDGQQSLYEQYF
>TRBJ2-4|.|TRBD2|TRBV7-9
TGTGCCAGCAGCTCGGACGGACTAGCAGAACCAGAGGACATTCAGTACTTC
CASSSDGLAEPEDIQYF
>TRBJ1-1|.|.|TRBV11-2
TGTGCCAGCAGCTTAGGAAACAAGGGGAAGCCTGAAGCTTTCTTT
CASSLGNKGKPEAFF
>TRBJ2-7|.|.|TRBV28
TGTGCCAGCAGTTCAACTACAGGGATCTCAGAAACCTACGAGCAGTACTTC
CASSSTTGISETYEQYF
>TRBJ2-5|.|.|TRBV7-6
TGTGCCAGCAGCTCCCTTGAGACCCAGTACTTC
CASSSLETQYF
>TRBJ2-3|once|TRBD2|TRBV7-9
TGTGCCAGCAGCCCCGCGGCTAGCGGGTCAGATACGCAGTATTTT
CASSPAASGSDTQYF
>TRBJ2-1|.|.|TRBV7-8
TGTGCCAGCAGCTTAACGGGGAGCTCCTACAATGAGCAGTTCTTC
CASSLTGSSYNEQFF
>TRBJ2-6|.|.|TRBV4-1
TGCGCCAGCAGCCAAGATTCGGGGACTGGGGCCAACGTCCTGACTTTC
CASSQDSGTGANVLTF
>TRBJ2-5|.|TRBD2|TRBV29-1
TGCAGCGTAGGACTAGCGGGAGAGGAAGAGACCCAGTACTTC
CSVGLAGEEETQYF
>TRBJ1-1|.|TRBD1|TRBV6-6
TGTGCCAGCGATGGGACAGGGGGCACTGAAGCTTTCTTT
CASDGTGGTEAFF
>TRBJ2-7|.|TRBD1|TRBV7-9
TGTGCCAGCAGCTCCAGGGTGGGTAGGGGGCACTACGAGCAGTACTTC
CASSSRVGRGHYEQYF
>TRBJ2-7|.|TRBD1|TRBV7-9
TGTGCCAGCAGCCACATTAGGGGGCCAACCTCCTACGAGCAGTACTTC
CASSHIRGPTSYEQYF
>TRBJ2-7|.|TRBD2|TRBV27
TGTGCCAGCAGTTGGGCCCGCGGGGGCGAGCAGTACTTC
CASSWARGGEQYF
>TRBJ1-3|.|.|TRBV28
TGTGCCAGCAGTCCCACCTCGGGGGGGGGACACACCATATATTTT
CASSPTSGGGHTIYF
>TRBJ1-1|.|.|TRBV5-6
TGTGCCAGCAGCCCCCGAATTAGGACTGAAGCTTTCTTT
CASSPRIRTEAFF